This T cell receptor (beta chain) was obtained from a study of T cell repertoires in cytomegalovirus infection (dated by TCRdb to 2018 to 2020). In terms of the full investigation: Peptide stimulations targeted recently identified HLA-C-restricted CMV epitopes, whose presentation resists viral immunomodulation, together with well-studied HLA-B-restricted epitopes. Because public TCR beta signatures pointed to carriage of CMV infection together with the matching HLA type, the HLA type of each donor mattered for the analysis. The full study reports these points: In both this cohort and an independent cohort of approximately 350 donors, the cumulative frequency of public TCR beta family members distinguished carriers of CMV infection plus the relevant HLA type. The ex vivo response was dominated by HLA-C-restricted CMV-specific TCR beta clonotypes, and the single most frequent clonotype in two of eight donors was supplied by these HLA-C-restricted clonotypes.

The intended sense of this specimen's treatment or condition label: in vitro stimulation with specific CMV peptide epitopes to enrich CMV-specific T cells. In its sample, this clonotype was seen a few times. There is no known antigen for this receptor. No base qualities exist here, and no much larger clone lies one base off it. TCRdb lists the instrument as Illumina HiSeq 1500. TCRdb ran its own pipeline on the public reads, namely fastp trimming at Q25 and MiXCR clone calling, and kept in-frame beta chains. Here each entry gathers all rows of one CDR3 protein and keeps the most common genes and DNA. The sample contains about 130,000 distinct CDR3 sequences, 30% to 40% of them found a single time. The ten biggest clones cover around three fifths of the sample. CDR1 and CDR2, per the germline V gene, are SGHDT and YYEEEE. The CDR3 goes from the cysteine to the phenylalanine over 14 residues. Only the CDR3 DNA stays, 42 bases, in frame from base 1. A distance of 8 bases separates the germline ends of V and J, which lose 4 bases and 0 bases respectively.

The rearranged segments are TRBV5-6 and TRBJ1-5; the D gene lacks a confident call. Sequences were derived from CD8+ T cells from cultured PBMCs, sampled from culture after CMV antigen stimulation. This receptor was taken from a human donor in good health (CMV status not recorded). Some clones in this sample may be carry-over from other donors' samples. Here the CDR3 is given as CASSAGYSNQPQHF. The DNA is as follows: TGTGCCAGCAGCGCCGGATATAGCAATCAGCCCCAGCATTTT.